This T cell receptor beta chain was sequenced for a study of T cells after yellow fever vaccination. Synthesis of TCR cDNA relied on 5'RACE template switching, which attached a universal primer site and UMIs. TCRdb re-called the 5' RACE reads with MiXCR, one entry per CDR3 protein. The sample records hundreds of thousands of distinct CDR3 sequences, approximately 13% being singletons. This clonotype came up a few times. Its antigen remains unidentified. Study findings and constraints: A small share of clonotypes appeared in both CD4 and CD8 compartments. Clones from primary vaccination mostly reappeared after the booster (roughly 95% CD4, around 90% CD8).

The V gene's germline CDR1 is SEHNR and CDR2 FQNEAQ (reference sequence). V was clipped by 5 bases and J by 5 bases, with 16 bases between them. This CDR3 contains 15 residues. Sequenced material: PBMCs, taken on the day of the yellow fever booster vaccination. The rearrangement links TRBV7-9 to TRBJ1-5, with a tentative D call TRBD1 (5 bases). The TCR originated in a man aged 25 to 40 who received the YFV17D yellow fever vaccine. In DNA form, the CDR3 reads TGTGCCAGCAGCACAGGTGAAGGGGCATATCAGCCCCAGCATTTT. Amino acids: CASSTGEGAYQPQHF.